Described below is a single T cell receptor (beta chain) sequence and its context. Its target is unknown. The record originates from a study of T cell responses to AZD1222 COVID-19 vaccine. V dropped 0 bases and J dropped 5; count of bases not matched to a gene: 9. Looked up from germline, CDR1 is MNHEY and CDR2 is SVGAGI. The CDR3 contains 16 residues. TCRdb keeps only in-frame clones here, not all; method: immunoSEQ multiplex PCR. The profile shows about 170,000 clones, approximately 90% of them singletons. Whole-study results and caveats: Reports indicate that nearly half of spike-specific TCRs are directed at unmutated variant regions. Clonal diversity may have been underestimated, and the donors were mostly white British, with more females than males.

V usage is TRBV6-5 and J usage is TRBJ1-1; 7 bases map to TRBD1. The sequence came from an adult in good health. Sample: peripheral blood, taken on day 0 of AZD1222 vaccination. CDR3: CASSYSGSRGLTEAFF. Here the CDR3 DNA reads TGTGCCAGCAGTTACTCGGGATCCAGGGGGTTAACTGAAGCTTTCTTT.